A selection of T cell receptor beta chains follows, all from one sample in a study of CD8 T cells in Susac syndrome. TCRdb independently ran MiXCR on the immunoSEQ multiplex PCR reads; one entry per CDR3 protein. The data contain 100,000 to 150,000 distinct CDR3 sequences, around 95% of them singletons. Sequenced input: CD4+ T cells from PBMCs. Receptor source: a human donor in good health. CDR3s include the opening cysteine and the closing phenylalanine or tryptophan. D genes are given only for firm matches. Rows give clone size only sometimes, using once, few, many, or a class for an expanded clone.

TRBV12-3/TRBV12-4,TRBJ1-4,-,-,CASSKGAFWEKLFF,TGTGCCAGCAGCAAAGGGGCGTTTTGGGAAAAACTGTTTTTT
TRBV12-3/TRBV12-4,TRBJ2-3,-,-,CASRPRVNADTQYF,TGTGCCAGCAGGCCCAGGGTGAACGCAGATACGCAGTATTTT
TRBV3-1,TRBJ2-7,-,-,CASSFTRDEQYF,TGTGCCAGCAGCTTCACTAGGGACGAGCAGTACTTC
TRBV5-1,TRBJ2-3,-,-,CASSLVDSTDTQYF,TGCGCCAGCAGCTTGGTGGACAGCACAGATACGCAGTATTTT
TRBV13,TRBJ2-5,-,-,CASSLPPDSRQTQYF,TGTGCCAGCAGCTTGCCCCCAGACTCCCGGCAGACCCAGTACTTC
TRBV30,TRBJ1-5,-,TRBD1,CAWSVGHRGQPQHF,TGTGCCTGGAGTGTAGGGCACAGGGGTCAGCCCCAGCATTTT
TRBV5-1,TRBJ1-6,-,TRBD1,CASSLDRSVYNSPLHF,TGCGCCAGCAGTTTGGACAGGAGCGTCTATAATTCACCCCTCCACTTT
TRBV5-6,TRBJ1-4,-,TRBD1,CASSLVGQGYEKLFF,TGTGCCAGCAGCTTGGTAGGACAGGGGTATGAAAAACTGTTTTTT
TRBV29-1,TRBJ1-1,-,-,CSVRREGPNEAFF,TGCAGCGTCCGAAGGGAAGGTCCCAATGAAGCTTTCTTT
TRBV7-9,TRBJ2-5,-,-,CASSLRGGGETQYF,TGTGCCAGCAGCTTAAGAGGAGGGGGCGAGACCCAGTACTTC
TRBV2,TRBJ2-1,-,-,CATASWPYNEQFF,TGTGCCACCGCGTCGTGGCCCTACAATGAGCAGTTCTTC
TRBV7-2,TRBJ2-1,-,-,CASSPRVGPYNEQFF,TGTGCCAGCAGCCCAAGGGTAGGGCCCTACAATGAGCAGTTCTTC
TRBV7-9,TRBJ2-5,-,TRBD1,CASSDGQGQGTQYF,TGTGCCAGCTCAGACGGACAGGGGCAGGGGACCCAGTACTTC
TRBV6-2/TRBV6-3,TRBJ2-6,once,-,CASSGEKSSRANVLTF,TGTGCCAGCAGTGGGGAAAAGTCCTCTAGGGCCAACGTCCTGACTTTC
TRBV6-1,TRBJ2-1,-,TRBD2,CASKLIAGGSYNEQFF,TGTGCCAGCAAGCTTATAGCGGGAGGCTCCTACAATGAGCAGTTCTTC
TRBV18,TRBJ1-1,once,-,CASSPQINTEAFF,TGTGCCAGCTCACCACAGATAAACACTGAAGCTTTCTTT
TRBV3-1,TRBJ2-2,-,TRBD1,CASTGQGHGTGELFF,TGTGCCAGCACCGGACAGGGGCATGGGACCGGGGAGCTGTTTTTT
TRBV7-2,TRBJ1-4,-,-,CASSLAGHRSSANEKLFF,TGTGCCAGCAGCTTAGCGGGACATAGGTCTTCAGCTAATGAAAAACTGTTTTTT
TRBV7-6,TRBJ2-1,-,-,CASEGPLGLLNNEQFF,TGTGCCAGCGAAGGCCCCTTGGGGTTGCTAAACAATGAGCAGTTCTTC
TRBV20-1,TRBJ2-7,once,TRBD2,CSARDMTSGSTYEQYF,TGCAGTGCTAGAGATATGACTAGCGGGTCTACCTACGAGCAGTACTTC
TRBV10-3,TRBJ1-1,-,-,CAISENTEAFF,TGTGCCATCAGTGAAAACACTGAAGCTTTCTTT
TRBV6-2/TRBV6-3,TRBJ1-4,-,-,CASSYSKGSERTNEKLFF,TGTGCCAGCAGTTACTCCAAGGGATCTGAAAGAACTAATGAAAAACTGTTTTTT
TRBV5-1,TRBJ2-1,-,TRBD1,CASSLRGSLNEQFF,TGCGCCAGCAGCCTCAGGGGGTCCCTCAATGAGCAGTTCTTC
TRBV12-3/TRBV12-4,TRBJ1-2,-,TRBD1,CASRAGTGGRDYGYTF,TGTGCCAGCAGAGCCGGGACAGGGGGTAGAGACTATGGCTACACCTTC
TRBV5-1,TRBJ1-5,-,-,CASSPVSGGNQPQHF,TGCGCCAGCAGCCCCGTGTCAGGCGGCAATCAGCCCCAGCATTTT
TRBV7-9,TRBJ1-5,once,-,CASSLGAGVGQPQHF,TGTGCCAGCAGCTTAGGGGCCGGGGTTGGCCAGCCCCAGCATTTT
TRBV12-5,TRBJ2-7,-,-,CASGLGLLLDPEQYF,TGTGCTAGTGGTTTAGGACTACTCTTAGACCCCGAGCAGTACTTC
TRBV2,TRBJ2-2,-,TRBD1,CASGQDRSYTGELFF,TGTGCCAGCGGACAGGACCGATCATACACCGGGGAGCTGTTTTTT
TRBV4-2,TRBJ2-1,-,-,CASSQRPPTEGKLYNEQFF,TGTGCCAGCAGCCAGAGACCCCCCACTGAAGGAAAACTCTACAATGAGCAGTTCTTC
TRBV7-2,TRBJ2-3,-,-,CASSLRHGPDTQYF,TGTGCCAGCAGCCTTCGACACGGCCCAGATACGCAGTATTTT
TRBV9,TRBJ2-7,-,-,CASSVGGLAPYEQYF,TGTGCCAGCAGCGTAGGGGGCTTGGCGCCCTACGAGCAGTACTTC
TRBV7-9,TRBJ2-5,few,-,CASSLALEQETQYF,TGTGCCAGCAGCTTAGCCCTAGAGCAAGAGACCCAGTACTTC
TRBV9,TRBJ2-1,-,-,CASSVARARYNEQFF,TGTGCCAGCAGCGTAGCGAGGGCCCGGTACAATGAGCAGTTCTTC
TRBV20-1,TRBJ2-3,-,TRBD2,CSSLLAGVTDTQYF,TGCAGTTCTCTCCTAGCGGGAGTCACAGATACGCAGTATTTT
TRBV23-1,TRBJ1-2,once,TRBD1,CASGYRQGDYGYTF,TGCGCCAGCGGATATAGACAGGGGGACTATGGCTACACCTTC
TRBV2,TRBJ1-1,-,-,CASSEQGSTEALF,TGTGCCAGCAGTGAACAGGGGTCCACTGAAGCTTTATTT
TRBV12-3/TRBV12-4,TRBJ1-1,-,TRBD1,CASSPGQGYTEAFF,TGTGCCAGCAGTCCGGGACAGGGCTACACTGAAGCTTTCTTT
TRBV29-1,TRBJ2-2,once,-,CSTGGVSTGELFF,TGCAGCACTGGGGGAGTTAGCACCGGGGAGCTGTTTTTT
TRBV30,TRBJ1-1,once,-,CAWTGDQRAFF,TGTGCCTGGACCGGGGACCAGAGGGCTTTCTTT
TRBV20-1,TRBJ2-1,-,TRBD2,CSARAMGGSSYNEQFF,TGCAGTGCTAGAGCAATGGGCGGGAGCTCCTACAATGAGCAGTTCTTC
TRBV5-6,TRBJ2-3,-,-,CASSPGDTRTDTQYF,TGTGCCAGCAGCCCGGGGGACACGCGCACAGATACGCAGTATTTT
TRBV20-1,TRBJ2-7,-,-,CSAPAGYEQYF,TGCAGTGCGCCTGCTGGCTACGAGCAGTACTTC
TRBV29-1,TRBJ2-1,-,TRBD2,CSVEFLAGRAEQFF,TGCAGCGTTGAGTTCCTAGCGGGTCGGGCTGAGCAGTTCTTC
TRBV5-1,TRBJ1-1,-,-,CASSFFMDEGLNTEAFF,TGCGCCAGCAGCTTCTTTATGGATGAGGGGTTGAACACTGAAGCTTTCTTT
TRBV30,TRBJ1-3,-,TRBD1,CAWRVGGNSGNTIYF,TGTGCCTGGAGAGTAGGGGGCAACTCTGGAAACACCATATATTTT
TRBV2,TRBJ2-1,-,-,CASSPKGPYNEQFF,TGTGCCAGCAGCCCTAAGGGTCCTTACAATGAGCAGTTCTTC
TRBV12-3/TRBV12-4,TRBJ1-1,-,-,CASSPRTGEAEAFF,TGTGCCAGCAGTCCCCGGACCGGAGAGGCTGAAGCTTTCTTT
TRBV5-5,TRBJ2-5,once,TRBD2,CASSSSGRASETQYF,TGTGCCAGCAGTTCCAGCGGGAGGGCCAGCGAGACCCAGTACTTC